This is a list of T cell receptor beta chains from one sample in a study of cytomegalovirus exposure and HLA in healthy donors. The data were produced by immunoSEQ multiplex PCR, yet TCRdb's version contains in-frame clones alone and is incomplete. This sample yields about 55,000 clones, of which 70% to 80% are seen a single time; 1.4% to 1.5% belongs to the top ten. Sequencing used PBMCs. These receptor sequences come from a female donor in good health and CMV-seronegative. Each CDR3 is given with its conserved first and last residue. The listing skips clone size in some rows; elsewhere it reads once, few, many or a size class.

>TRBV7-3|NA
CASSPGTATGELFF
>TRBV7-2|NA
CASSASGIMGTEAFF
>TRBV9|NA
CASSVATSGALMEQFF
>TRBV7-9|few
CASSLLGTGASDGYTF
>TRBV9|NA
CASGGDYRGSSTDTQYF
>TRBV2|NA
CASSTPGSSGGAKTQYF
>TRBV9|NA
CASSPQRVKQHGYTF
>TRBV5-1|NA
CASSPIPGLTGLGYGYTF
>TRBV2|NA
CASSSGYSGNTIYF
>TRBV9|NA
CASSLGQGAWEQYF
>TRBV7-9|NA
CASSPLAGNTEAFF
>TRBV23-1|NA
CASSQSPTSGGASGSTGELFF
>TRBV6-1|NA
CASSVDIRDRGLF
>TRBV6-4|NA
CASSEVGGPENEQFF
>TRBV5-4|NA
CASTRRGEFGYTF
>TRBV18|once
CASSPLDRDYGYTF
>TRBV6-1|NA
CAFSGTGGINEQFF
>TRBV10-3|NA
CAISDSGTANYGYTF
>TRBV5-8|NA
CASSLGDRAGYTF
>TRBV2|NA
CASRRQVSGDTQYF
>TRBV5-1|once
CASSPRGQRNTEAFF
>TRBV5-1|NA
CASSTGLGTDTQYF
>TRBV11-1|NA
CASSLGRAVNTEAFF
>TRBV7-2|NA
CASSSLDRNTEAFF